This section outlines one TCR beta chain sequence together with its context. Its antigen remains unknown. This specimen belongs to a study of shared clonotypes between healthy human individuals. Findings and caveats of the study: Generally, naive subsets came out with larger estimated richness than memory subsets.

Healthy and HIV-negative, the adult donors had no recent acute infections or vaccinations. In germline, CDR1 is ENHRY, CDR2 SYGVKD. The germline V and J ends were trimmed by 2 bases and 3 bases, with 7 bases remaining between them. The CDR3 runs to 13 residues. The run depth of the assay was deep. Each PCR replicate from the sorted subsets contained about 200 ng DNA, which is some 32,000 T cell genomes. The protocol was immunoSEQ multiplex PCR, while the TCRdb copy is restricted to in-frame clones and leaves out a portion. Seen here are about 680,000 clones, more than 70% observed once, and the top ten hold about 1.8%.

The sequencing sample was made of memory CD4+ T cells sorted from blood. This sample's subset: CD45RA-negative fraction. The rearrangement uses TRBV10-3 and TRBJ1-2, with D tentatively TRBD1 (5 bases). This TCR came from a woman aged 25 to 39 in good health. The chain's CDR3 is CAISEMGDYGYTF. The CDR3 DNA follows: TGTGCCATCAGTGAGATGGGGGACTATGGCTACACCTTC.